These 5 T cell receptor beta chains share one sample of origin, sequenced in a study of T-cell memory formation after mild COVID-19. TCRdb itself ran the 5' RACE reads through MiXCR, one entry per CDR3 protein. Here the sample spans hundreds of thousands of distinct CDR3 sequences, 20% to 25% being singletons. Specimen: PBMCs or a T cell subset sorted from them (not recorded which). These receptors all come from an adult woman who had mild COVID-19 (a few samples of this study predate the infection). Cell type and time point are not known.

The chain has TRBV20-1 and TRBJ2-3; D not certain. CDR1 is DFQATT and CDR2 is SNEGSKA in the germline V gene (reference sequence). Between the trimmed V and J ends, which lost 6 bases and 1 base, there was a span of 14 bases. The CDR3 consists of 14 residues. The CDR3: CSASDPVGTDTQYF. CDR3 DNA sequence: TGCAGTGCCTCGGACCCAGTAGGCACAGATACGCAGTATTTT.

This clonotype has just a few counts. The genes are TRBV7-2 and TRBJ2-7, with D perhaps TRBD2 (5 bases). V shed 5 bases and J shed 2 bases, with 16 bases lying between them. The CDR3 sequence is 15 residues long. Germline CDR1 and CDR2: SGHTA and FQGNSA. The CDR3 DNA sequence: TGTGCCAGCAGCCAAGAGGGCGTGACCCCCTACGAGCAGTACTTC. Translation: CASSQEGVTPYEQYF.

This clonotype was counted between two and nine times. The rearrangement uses TRBV4-2 and TRBJ1-2; weak D call: TRBD1 (6 bases). The CDR3 runs 13 residues. The V and J ends lost 7 bases and 4 bases respectively, with 13 bases between them. CDR1 is LGHNA and CDR2 is YNFKEQ in the germline V gene. CDR3 residues: CASTNREGYGYTF. CDR3 sequence (DNA): TGTGCCAGCACCAACAGGGAGGGCTATGGCTACACCTTC.

This chain links TRBV5-1 with TRBJ2-3, with 10 positions matching TRBD2. Germline loops: CDR1 SGHRS, CDR2 YFSETQ. Trimming took 7 bases from V and 3 from J; bases not matched to a gene: 2. CDR3 size: 13 residues. CDR3 in DNA: TGCGCCAGCGAGCGGGGGGGAACAGATACGCAGTATTTT. Its translation: CASERGGTDTQYF.

The sample holds many counts of this clonotype. This chain links TRBV5-5 with TRBJ1-2, with D possibly being TRBD1 (5 bases). The germline V gene has CDR1 SGHKS and CDR2 YYEKEE (reference sequence). The CDR3 loop spans 16 amino acids. Trimming pared 0 bases from V and 2 bases from J, leaving 14 bases between. The CDR3 region has the DNA TGTGCCAGCAGCTTGGACTCGGGACGGCGAAACTATGGCTACACCTTC. Its translation is CASSLDSGRRNYGYTF.